Below, 15 T cell receptor beta chains from the same sample are listed, as sequenced in a study of blood T cell repertoires in COVID-19. TCRdb's copy holds only in-frame clones and misses some; the assay was immunoSEQ multiplex PCR. Among 150,000 or so clones listed, roughly 88% were seen once. The sequenced sample consisted of PBMCs or T cells enriched from blood (not recorded which). These receptors originate from a man aged 45-60 years who had recovered from COVID-19.

This chain uses TRBV7-8 with TRBJ2-4; 8 nucleotides line up with TRBD1. The CDR3 sequence is 16 residues long. The V segment lost 5 bases and the J segment 7 bases; nucleotides outside the gene matches: 13. CDR1 is SGHVS and CDR2 is FQNEAQ in the germline V gene. The CDR3 bases are TGTGCCAGCAGCCCCGGTTTTAACAGGGGGGAGAACATTCAGTACTTC. It codes for CASSPGFNRGENIQYF.

The chain combines TRBV7-9 with TRBJ2-2, with D possibly being TRBD1 (6 bases). The CDR3 sequence is 16 residues long. Trimming removed 5 bases at V and 5 bases at J, with 18 bases between. Germline CDR1 and CDR2: SEHNR and FQNEAQ (reference sequence). The DNA for the CDR3 is TGTGCCAGCAGCGACCGCCTGGGGGCCCTAACCGGGGAGCTGTTTTTT. It specifies CASSDRLGALTGELFF.

The count of this clone is one. The V and J genes are TRBV4-1 and TRBJ2-7; 11 bases map to TRBD1. This CDR3 comprises 17 residues. V lost 1 base, J lost 6 bases, and 11 bases stayed unmatched. The germline gives CDR1 MGHRA, CDR2 YSYEKL. The CDR3 nucleotides read TGCGCCAGCAGCCAAGGGAGATGGACCGGGACAGGGGGCGAGCAGTACTTC. This codes for CASSQGRWTGTGGEQYF.

This chain connects TRBV4-1 to TRBJ1-1; 7 positions agree with TRBD1. The CDR3 runs 14 residues. From germline, CDR1 is MGHRA and CDR2 YSYEKL. The J segment lost 2 bases and the V segment lost 4 bases, leaving 4 bases of the junction unmatched. As DNA, the CDR3 is TGCGCCAGCAGCCGCAGACAGGGAAACACTGAAGCTTTCTTT. As protein: CASSRRQGNTEAFF.

The genes are TRBV7-8 and TRBJ1-1; D possibly corresponds to TRBD1 (5 bases). CDR3 length: 12 residues. V lost 5 bases to trimming and J lost 10 bases, with 14 bases between them. The germline CDR1 and CDR2 sequences are SGHVS and FQNEAQ. In nucleotides, the CDR3 is TGTGCCAGCAGCAGTAGGGGCCAAGGAGCTTTCTTT. Protein sequence: CASSSRGQGAFF.

The J gene is TRBJ2-1, the V gene TRBV5-4, with D possibly TRBD2 on 5 matching bases. The CDR3 spans 17 residues. From germline, CDR1 is SGHNT and CDR2 YYREEE (reference sequence). The V and J ends lost 0 bases and 0 bases respectively, with 13 bases between them. The CDR3 loop reads CASSLDSGVGSYNEQFF. The CDR3 region has the DNA TGTGCCAGCAGCTTGGACTCCGGGGTAGGCTCCTACAATGAGCAGTTCTTC.

The chain joins TRBV5-6 to TRBJ1-2; D remains ambiguous. Germline CDR1 reads SGHDT; CDR2 reads YYEEEE. Trimming removed 7 bases from V and 8 bases from J, with 12 bases in between. The CDR3 consists of 11 residues. CDR3 DNA sequence: TGTGCCAGCTCCCGTCGGGGAGGCTACACCTTC. Encoded protein: CASSRRGGYTF.

The CDR3 bases are TGTGCCAGCAGTTCTCCGGGACTAGGGAGCACAGATACGCAGTATTTT. It codes for CASSSPGLGSTDTQYF. This chain links TRBV2 with TRBJ2-3; 8 bases line up with TRBD2. Germline trimming cut 5 bases from V and 0 bases from J; bases unmatched to any gene: 7. Germline values: CDR1 SNHLY, CDR2 FYNNEI. The CDR3 runs 16 residues.

The J gene is TRBJ1-1, the V gene TRBV7-2, with a tentative D call TRBD1 (6 bases). The CDR3 is made up of 15 amino acids. Germline V gene sequence: CDR1 SGHTA, CDR2 FQGNSA. V was trimmed by 1 base and J by 3 bases, leaving 12 bases between them. CDR3 loop: CASSLGGRRYTEAFF. CDR3 DNA sequence: TGTGCCAGCAGCTTAGGGGGGCGAAGGTACACTGAAGCTTTCTTT.

This chain links TRBV5-8 with TRBJ2-3; 7 bases are a match to TRBD2. Trimming removed 3 bases from V and 2 bases from J; junction bases left unmatched: 3. CDR3 length equals 14 residues. Per germline, CDR1 SGHTS and CDR2 YDEGEE. CDR3 DNA: TGTGCCAGCAGCTGGGCGGGGGACACAGATACGCAGTATTTT. Translation gives CASSWAGDTDTQYF.

The chain combines TRBV5-1 with TRBJ1-6; weak D call: TRBD1 (5 bases). This CDR3 has 15 amino acids. Looked up from germline, CDR1 is SGHRS and CDR2 is YFSETQ. V was shortened by 2 bases and J by 5 bases, with 11 bases between the two germline ends. The DNA of the CDR3 is TGCGCCAGCAGCTTAGGACATAATGATAATTCACCCCTCCACTTT. This translates into CASSLGHNDNSPLHF. Using reference TRBV5-1 and TRBJ1-6 for the parts outside the CDR3, the full variable domain is KAGVTQTPRYLIKTRGQQVTLSCSPISGHRSVSWYQQTPGQGLQFLFEYFSETQRNKGNFPGRFSGRQFSNSRSEMNVSTLELGDSALYLCASSLGHNDNSPLHFGNGTRLTVT.

The CDR3, as DNA: TGTGCCTGGTCCCGACATAGCTCCTACAATGAGCAGTTCTTC. Protein sequence: CAWSRHSSYNEQFF. The chain links TRBV30 to TRBJ2-1; D gene ambiguous. Trimming removed 5 bases from V and 0 bases from J, with 11 bases in between. The CDR3 is 14 amino acids. CDR1 is GTSNPN, CDR2 SVGIG, per germline (reference sequence).

This chain connects TRBV3-1 (or the pseudogene TRBV3-2) to TRBJ1-2; tentatively, D is TRBD1 (5 bases). The CDR3 is made up of 16 amino acids. Trimming stripped 0 bases from V and 7 bases from J, with 18 bases between. CDR1 is LGHDT and CDR2 is YNNKEL in the germline V gene (reference sequence). The CDR3 DNA is TGTGCCAGCAGCCAAGATTTCTTTGGGGGGTTGGGTGGCTACACCTTC. This gives the protein CASSQDFFGGLGGYTF.

This clone is a singleton in its sample. The chain links TRBV14 to TRBJ1-1; perhaps TRBD1 as D (6 bases). Germline CDR1 and CDR2: SGHDN and FVKESK. The CDR3 runs 15 residues. Deletions cut 4 bases from V and 4 bases from J, with 16 bases between. As DNA, the CDR3 is TGTGCCAGCAGCCCCGTTGCGGGGGCCAGCACTGAAGCTTTCTTT. Amino acids: CASSPVAGASTEAFF.

The count of this clone is one. V is TRBV7-6 and J is TRBJ1-2; TRBD1 matches 8 bases. The CDR3 sequence is 15 residues long. The junction had 8 bases not matched to a gene; V was cut back by 6 bases and J by 2 bases. Germline CDR1 is SGHVS and CDR2 is FNYEAQ. The CDR3 DNA reads TGTGCCAGCAGGGACGTCAGGACAGGGAACTATGGCTACACCTTC. Protein: CASRDVRTGNYGYTF.